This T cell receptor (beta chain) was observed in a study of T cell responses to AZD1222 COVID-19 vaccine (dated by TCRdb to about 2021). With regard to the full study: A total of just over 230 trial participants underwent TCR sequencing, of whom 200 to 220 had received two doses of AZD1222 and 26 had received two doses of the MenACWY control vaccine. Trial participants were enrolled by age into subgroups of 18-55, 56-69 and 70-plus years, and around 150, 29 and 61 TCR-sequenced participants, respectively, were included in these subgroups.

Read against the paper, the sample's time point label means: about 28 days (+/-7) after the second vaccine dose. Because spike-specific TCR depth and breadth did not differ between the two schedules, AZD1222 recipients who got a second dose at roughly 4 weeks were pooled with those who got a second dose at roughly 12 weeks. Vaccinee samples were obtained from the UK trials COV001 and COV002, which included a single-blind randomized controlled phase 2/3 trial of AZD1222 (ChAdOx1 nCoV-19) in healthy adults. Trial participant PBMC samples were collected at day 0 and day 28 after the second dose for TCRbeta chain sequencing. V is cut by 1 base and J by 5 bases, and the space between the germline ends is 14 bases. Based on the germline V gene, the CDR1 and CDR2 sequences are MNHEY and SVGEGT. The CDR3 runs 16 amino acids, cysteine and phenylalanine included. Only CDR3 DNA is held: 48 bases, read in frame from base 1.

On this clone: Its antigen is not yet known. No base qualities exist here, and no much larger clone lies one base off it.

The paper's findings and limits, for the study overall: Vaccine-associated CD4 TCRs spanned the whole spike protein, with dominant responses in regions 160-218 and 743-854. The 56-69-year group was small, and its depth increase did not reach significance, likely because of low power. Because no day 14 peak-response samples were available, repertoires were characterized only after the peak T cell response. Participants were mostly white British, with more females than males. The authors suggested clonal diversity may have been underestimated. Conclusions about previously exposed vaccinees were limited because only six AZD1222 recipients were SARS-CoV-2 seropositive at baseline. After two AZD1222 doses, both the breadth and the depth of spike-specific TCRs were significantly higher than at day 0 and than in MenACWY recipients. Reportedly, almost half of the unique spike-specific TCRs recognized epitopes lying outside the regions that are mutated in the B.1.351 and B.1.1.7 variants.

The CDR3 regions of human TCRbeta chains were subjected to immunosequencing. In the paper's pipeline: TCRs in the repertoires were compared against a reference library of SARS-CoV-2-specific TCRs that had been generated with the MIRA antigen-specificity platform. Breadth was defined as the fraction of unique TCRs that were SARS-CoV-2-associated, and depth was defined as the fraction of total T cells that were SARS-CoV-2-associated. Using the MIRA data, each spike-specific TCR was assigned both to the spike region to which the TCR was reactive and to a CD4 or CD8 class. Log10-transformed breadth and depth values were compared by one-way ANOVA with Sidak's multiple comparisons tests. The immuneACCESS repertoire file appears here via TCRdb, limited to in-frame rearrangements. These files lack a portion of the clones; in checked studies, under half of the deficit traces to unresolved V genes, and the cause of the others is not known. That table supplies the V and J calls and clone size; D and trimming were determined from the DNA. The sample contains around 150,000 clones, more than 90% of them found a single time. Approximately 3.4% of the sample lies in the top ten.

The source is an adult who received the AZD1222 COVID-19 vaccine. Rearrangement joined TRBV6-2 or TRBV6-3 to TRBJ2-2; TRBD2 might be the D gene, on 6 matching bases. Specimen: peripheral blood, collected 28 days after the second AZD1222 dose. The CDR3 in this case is CASSYYIGTYTGELFF. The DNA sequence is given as TGTGCCAGCAGTTACTACATCGGGACTTATACCGGGGAGCTGTTTTTT.